These 21 T cell receptor beta chains were sequenced from one sample in a study of T cell responses to AZD1222 COVID-19 vaccine. Profiled with immunoSEQ multiplex PCR; TCRdb holds only in-frame clones, not every one. The sample gives roughly 140,000 clones, approximately 92% of which show up once; under 4% is in the top ten. This sample comprised peripheral blood, obtained 28 days after the second AZD1222 dose. The receptors derive from an adult who received the AZD1222 COVID-19 vaccine.

The V call is TRBV18, the J call TRBJ1-6, with 7 bases that match TRBD1. The junction had 5 bases not matched to a gene; V was cut back by 1 base and J by 11 bases. Germline CDR1 and CDR2: KGHSH and LQKENI. The CDR3 extends over 14 amino acids. For the CDR3, the DNA is TGTGCCAGCTCACCACAAACAGGGGACGCACCCCTCCACTTT. This gives the protein CASSPQTGDAPLHF.

The gene calls are TRBV18 and TRBJ2-1, with D uncertain. The CDR3 has 12 residues. Trimming pared 6 bases from V and 3 bases from J, leaving 6 bases between. Germline V gene sequence: CDR1 KGHSH, CDR2 LQKENI. Here the CDR3 reads CASSPSYNEQFF. The CDR3, as DNA: TGTGCCAGCTCCCCCAGCTACAATGAGCAGTTCTTC.

Only one count was recorded for this clone. V gene TRBV19 combines with J gene TRBJ1-1; D is uncertain. The germline V and J ends were trimmed by 7 bases and 1 base, with 10 bases remaining between them. Germline lookup yields CDR1 LNHDA and CDR2 SQIVND (reference sequence). This CDR3 spans 13 amino acids. CDR3 sequence reads: CASKYSKNTEAFF. As DNA, the CDR3 is TGTGCCAGTAAATACAGCAAGAACACTGAAGCTTTCTTT.

The chain employs TRBV7-9 and TRBJ1-1; D is ambiguous. CDR1 and CDR2 from the germline V gene are SEHNR and FQNEAQ (reference sequence). V was shortened by 7 bases and J by 3 bases, with 15 bases between the two germline ends. The CDR3 totals 14 residues. The chain's CDR3 is CASTRRIRDTEAFF. The CDR3, as DNA: TGTGCCAGCACTCGACGGATACGCGACACTGAAGCTTTCTTT.

This chain uses TRBV20-1 with TRBJ1-3; 8 bases line up with TRBD1. CDR3 length: 15 residues. V gave up 3 bases and J gave up 1 base; unmatched junction bases: 5. The germline V gene encodes CDR1 DFQATT and CDR2 SNEGSKA (reference sequence). The CDR3 bases are TGCAGTGCTAGTAGGACAGGGATGTCTGGAAACACCATATATTTT. Protein sequence: CSASRTGMSGNTIYF.

The chain combines TRBV19 with TRBJ2-1, with D perhaps TRBD1 or TRBD2 (5 bases each). Germline CDR1 and CDR2: LNHDA and SQIVND (reference sequence). Between the trimmed V and J ends, which lost 2 bases and 9 bases, there was a span of 11 bases. The CDR3 runs 13 residues. Here the CDR3 DNA reads TGTGCCAGTAGTATACAAGGGACGGGTGAGCAGTTCTTC. This translates into CASSIQGTGEQFF.

The V and J genes are TRBV10-1 and TRBJ1-5; TRBD1 matches at 9 bases. Looked up from germline, CDR1 is WNHNN and CDR2 is SYGVQD (reference sequence). This CDR3 has 15 amino acids. V shed 0 bases and J 7 bases; nucleotides not matched to a gene: 4. The CDR3 nucleotides are TGCGCCAGCAGTGAGTCCCCGGACAGGGGACAGCCCCAGCATTTT. Amino acids: CASSESPDRGQPQHF.

The V call is TRBV10-3, the J call TRBJ2-7; D unresolved. The V end was cut by 3 bases, the J end by 4 bases, with 10 bases between. Germline assignment: CDR1 ENHRY and CDR2 SYGVKD. The CDR3 extends over 13 amino acids. CDR3 sequence: CAISDVKGYEQYF. The DNA for the CDR3 is TGTGCCATCAGTGACGTAAAGGGATACGAGCAGTACTTC.

This chain uses TRBV9 with TRBJ1-4; TRBD1 matches at 7 bases. The CDR3 extends over 14 amino acids. The J segment lost 6 bases and the V segment lost 4 bases, leaving 6 bases of the junction unmatched. In germline, CDR1 is SGDLS, CDR2 YYNGEE. The CDR3 protein is CASSQTGFDEKLFF. For the CDR3, the DNA is TGTGCCAGCAGCCAGACAGGGTTCGATGAAAAACTGTTTTTT.

This chain joins TRBV14 and TRBJ2-7, with D unclear. V lost 4 bases to trimming and J lost 1 base, with 8 bases between them. The CDR3 consists of 13 residues. Germline CDR1 is SGHDN and CDR2 is FVKESK. CDR3 in DNA: TGTGCCAGCAGCCCGACATCTTCCTACGAGCAGTACTTC. This encodes CASSPTSSYEQYF.

This rearrangement joins TRBV7-9 to TRBJ1-6; 7 bases are a match to TRBD1. The CDR3 runs to 14 residues. With 5 bases clipped from V and 6 bases from J, the junction kept 4 bases outside the gene matches. Germline values: CDR1 SEHNR, CDR2 FQNEAQ (reference sequence). This CDR3 is CASSTGQLNSPLHF. CDR3 nucleotides: TGTGCCAGCAGCACGGGACAGCTTAATTCACCCCTCCACTTT.

The chain recombines TRBV11-2 with TRBJ2-7, with D hard to call. The ends were cut back, 3 bases at V and 1 base at J, with 10 bases in the middle. This CDR3 has 14 residues. CDR1 and CDR2 from the germline V gene are SGHAT and FQNNGV. In DNA, the CDR3 is TGTGCCAGCAGCTTGTATCTGGGGTCCTACGAGCAGTACTTC. As protein: CASSLYLGSYEQYF.

This chain connects TRBV6-5 to TRBJ2-5; D is possibly TRBD1 (5 bases). This CDR3 spans 11 amino acids. V shed 11 bases and J shed 4 bases, with 11 bases lying between them. The germline gives CDR1 MNHEY, CDR2 SVGAGI. CDR3 sequence (DNA): TGTGCCCAGGGTTTCGGAGAGACCCAGTACTTC. It codes for CAQGFGETQYF.

The chain uses TRBV2 and TRBJ2-7; 15 nucleotides agree with TRBD2. V lost 6 bases, J lost 1 base, and 4 bases stayed unmatched. CDR1 is SNHLY and CDR2 is FYNNEI in the germline V gene. CDR3 length: 16 amino acids. The CDR3 DNA follows: TGTGCCAGCAGGACCGGGACTAGCGGGAGGTCCTACGAGCAGTACTTC. Translation gives CASRTGTSGRSYEQYF.

The V and J genes are TRBV7-2 and TRBJ1-2; tentatively, D is TRBD1 (6 bases). CDR3 length equals 16 residues. CDR1 is SGHTA and CDR2 is FQGNSA in the germline V gene. V was clipped by 2 bases and J by 4 bases, with 17 bases between them. CDR3 DNA: TGTGCCAGCAGCTTAAACCGGGACACCGTTTTCTATGGCTACACCTTC. This codes for CASSLNRDTVFYGYTF.

This clone was observed a few times. This sequence joins TRBV7-8 and TRBJ1-5; D uncertain. Germline V CDR1 and CDR2: SGHVS, FQNEAQ. This CDR3 has 14 residues. Trimming cost V 1 base and J 2 bases, with 6 bases left between them. The CDR3 loop reads CASSLGARNQPQHF. CDR3 DNA sequence: TGTGCCAGCAGCTTAGGTGCGCGCAATCAGCCCCAGCATTTT.

V and J are TRBV18 and TRBJ2-5, with D unresolved. The CDR3 is 15 residues long. In germline, CDR1 is KGHSH, CDR2 LQKENI. Trimming took 1 base from V and 0 from J, leaving 9 bases between them. CDR3 sequence reads: CASSPQNSNQETQYF. CDR3 DNA sequence: TGTGCCAGCTCACCACAGAACAGCAACCAAGAGACCCAGTACTTC.

The CDR3 spells CASSLIRLANDTGELFF. The DNA for the CDR3 is TGCGCCAGCAGCTTGATCAGGCTAGCGAACGACACCGGGGAGCTGTTTTTT. The V and J genes are TRBV5-1 and TRBJ2-2, with D possibly matching TRBD2 (6 bases). The CDR3 totals 17 residues. Per germline, CDR1 SGHRS and CDR2 YFSETQ. Trimming left V 1 base short and J 3 bases short, with 16 bases between.

The genes are TRBV20-1 and TRBJ2-1; 11 bases are shared with TRBD2. V gave up 3 bases and J gave up 8 bases; unmatched junction bases: 6. Germline assignment: CDR1 DFQATT and CDR2 SNEGSKA (reference sequence). This CDR3 has 14 amino acids. CDR3 region: CSASTSGSAYEQFF. The CDR3 coding sequence is TGCAGTGCTAGTACTAGCGGGAGCGCGTATGAGCAGTTCTTC.

This clone came up once. The rearrangement joins TRBV21-1 to TRBJ2-7. TRBV21-1 is termed a pseudogene. This CDR3 has 18 residues. DNA for the CDR3: TGTGCCAGCAGCAAAGAAGGTAGAGGCGGAAGGGACTCCTACGAGCAGTACTTC. Amino acid sequence: CASSKEGRGGRDSYEQYF.

To note about this clone: This specimen includes other DNA sequences encoding the same CDR3. The genes are TRBV5-1 and TRBJ1-1; possible D gene TRBD1, 6 bases. Trimming took off 0 bases at V and 2 bases at J, with 8 bases between the two ends. The CDR3 runs to 14 residues. Germline CDR1 is SGHRS and CDR2 is YFSETQ. CDR3 protein: CASSLGTVNTEAFF. Written as DNA, the CDR3 is TGCGCCAGCAGCTTGGGGACAGTAAACACTGAAGCTTTCTTT.